The present T cell receptor beta chain was sequenced within a study of cytomegalovirus exposure and HLA in healthy donors. CDR3 length equals 15 residues. Germline-derived CDR1 and CDR2 are MGHRA and YSYEKL. J lost 3 bases, V lost 1 base, and 5 bases had no gene match. The study ran its PCR with 60 Vbeta and 13 Jbeta primers. Some clones are missing from TCRdb's copy, which holds only in-frame ones; the method was immunoSEQ multiplex PCR. Of just over 150,000 clones in the sample, approximately 80% were seen once. Overall study findings and caveats: Later analysis identified around 15,000 TCR beta sequences associated with HLA alleles, using a false discovery rate threshold of 0.05.

Healthy bone marrow donors made up the donor group. As for this clone: As yet, its antigen is unknown.

The receptor comes from a man in his fifties in good health and CMV-seropositive. The sequenced sample consisted of PBMCs. The rearrangement links TRBV4-1 to TRBJ1-2; 7 positions agree with TRBD1. The CDR3 loop is CASSQVRDRDYGYTF. In DNA, the CDR3 is TGCGCCAGCAGCCAAGTCCGGGACAGAGACTATGGCTACACCTTC.